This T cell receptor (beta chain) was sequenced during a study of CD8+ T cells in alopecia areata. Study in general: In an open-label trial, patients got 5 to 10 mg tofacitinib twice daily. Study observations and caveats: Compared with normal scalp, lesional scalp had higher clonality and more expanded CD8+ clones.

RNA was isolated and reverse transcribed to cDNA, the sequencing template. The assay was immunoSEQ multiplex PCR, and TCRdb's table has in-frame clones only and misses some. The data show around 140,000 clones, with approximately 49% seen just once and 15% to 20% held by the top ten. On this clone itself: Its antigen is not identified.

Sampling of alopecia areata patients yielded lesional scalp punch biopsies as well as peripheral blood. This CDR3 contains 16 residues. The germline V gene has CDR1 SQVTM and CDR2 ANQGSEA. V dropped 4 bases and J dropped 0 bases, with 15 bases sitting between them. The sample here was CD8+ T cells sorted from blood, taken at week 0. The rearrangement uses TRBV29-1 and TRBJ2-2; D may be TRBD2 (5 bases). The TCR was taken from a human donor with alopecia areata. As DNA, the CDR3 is TGCAGCGTTGTAGGTACCGGGATGACGAACACCGGGGAGCTGTTTTTT. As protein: CSVVGTGMTNTGELFF.